The TCR beta chain under discussion was sequenced for a study of T cells in Graves' hyperthyroidism and ophthalmopathy (dated by TCRdb to the late 2010s). Notes on the research overall: Peripheral blood was sampled at the time of initial diagnosis, prior to any treatment. To identify TCR V-J signatures that set the groups apart, the researchers used a discovery cohort of roughly 100 patients, made up of about 44 with Graves' ophthalmopathy and about 60 with stable Graves' hyperthyroidism. An independent validation cohort of under 20 hyperthyroidism patients and 17 patients who later progressed to ophthalmopathy tested prospective prediction of ophthalmopathy. The 90 to 100 discovery patients were randomly split 7:3 into training and test sets. The study also compared thyroid tissue and blood T-cell repertoires from roughly six Graves' hyperthyroidism patients. Once sampling was done, hyperthyroidism patients were given methimazole at a starting dose of 30 mg daily, whereas ophthalmopathy patients were given high-dose intravenous methylprednisolone. According to the paper, TCR Vbeta CDR3 sequencing was carried out on 135 peripheral blood samples, which came from over 40 ophthalmopathy, 75 to 80 hyperthyroidism and around 17 progressor patients. Results the study describes overall, beyond this receptor: No statistical method was used to set the sample size in advance, and investigators knew the group allocation. A 13 V-J signature model separated ophthalmopathy from stable hyperthyroidism, with roughly 88% sensitivity and about 81% specificity in cross-validation and 80%/75% in testing. Most expanded thyroid clonotypes (frequency above 0.001) were also found in blood, which suggests that blood repertoires may mirror thyroid immune responses. During validation, the model predicted progression to ophthalmopathy a median of roughly six months ahead of onset, with just under 71% sensitivity and 72.22% specificity.

The TCR beta CDR3 regions were amplified from RNA transcripts. The first round of RT-PCR for the TCR CDR3 was performed with the HTBI primer set and the Qiagen OneStep RT-PCR kit. Libraries were constructed in a second round of multiplex PCR, after which size selection and purification were carried out. Paired-end sequencing of the libraries was performed with 100 bp reads on an Illumina HiSeq2000. From the authors' description of their analysis: SOAPnuke was used to process the raw data, removing reads that contained adapters or uncalled bases, had a mean Phred below 15, or lacked an exact match to the constant primer or identifier. High-quality paired reads were merged using COPE v1.2.5, and each unique nucleotide sequence was defined as a clonotype. MiTCR v1.1 was used to align clonotypes to the IMGT TRBV, TRBD and TRBJ reference segments. The analysis was restricted to V-J combinations with a frequency above 0.0001, which together covered 99% to 99.2% of the repertoires. The TCS score was defined as the ratio of F50 (clonal expansion) to E x V (chaos), calculated using BLOSUM62-based TCRdist between CDR3 peptides within each V-J. Welch's t-statistics and random forest reduced roughly 540 V-J features to about 12, which were used in a naive Bayes classifier (R e1071). TCRdb trimmed the raw reads at Q25, called clones with MiXCR and kept productive beta chains. One record per CDR3 amino acid sequence lists the most common genes and DNA. The V and J calls were determined by TCRdb, not by the authors. Present in this sample are approximately 620,000 distinct CDR3 sequences, around 13% of which were seen just once. Clones ranked in the top ten supply 5.8% of the sample.

This clonotype showed up many times. Its antigen has not been determined. The record has no base qualities; no much larger clone is one base away. The CDR3 spans 13 residues, from the cysteine through the phenylalanine. Just CDR3 DNA is preserved here, 39 bases in frame from base 1. V drops 3 bases and J drops 14 bases, leaving 17 bases in between. The germline V gene encodes CDR1 ENHRY and CDR2 SYGVKD. Hyperthyroidism patients were newly diagnosed, had a disease duration of under 2 months, and were aged 18 to 65 years. The study excluded patients with uncontrolled infections, other autoimmune diseases, pregnancy or lactation. Diagnoses were established on the basis of clinical symptoms, serum thyroxine and TRAb, thyroid ultrasound, and orbital computed tomography. Blood from progressor patients was drawn when they were first diagnosed with hyperthyroidism, before any ophthalmopathy symptoms appeared. PBMCs were separated from over 9 ml of fresh peripheral blood using Ficoll-Paque density gradient centrifugation. Progressor patients were initially diagnosed with Graves' hyperthyroidism and developed ophthalmopathy during follow-up. Total RNA was extracted with Trizol reagent, and quality was checked on an Agilent 2100 Bioanalyzer.

Source material: blood. The TCR sequence derives from a woman between 25 and 40 years old with Graves' hyperthyroidism that later progressed to Graves' ophthalmopathy. The chain joins TRBV10-3 to TRBJ1-3; the D segment could be TRBD1, given 5 matching bases. The sequence in DNA is TGTGCCATCAGTGAATATTCCGACAGCTTGTTATATTTT. It specifies CAISEYSDSLLYF.